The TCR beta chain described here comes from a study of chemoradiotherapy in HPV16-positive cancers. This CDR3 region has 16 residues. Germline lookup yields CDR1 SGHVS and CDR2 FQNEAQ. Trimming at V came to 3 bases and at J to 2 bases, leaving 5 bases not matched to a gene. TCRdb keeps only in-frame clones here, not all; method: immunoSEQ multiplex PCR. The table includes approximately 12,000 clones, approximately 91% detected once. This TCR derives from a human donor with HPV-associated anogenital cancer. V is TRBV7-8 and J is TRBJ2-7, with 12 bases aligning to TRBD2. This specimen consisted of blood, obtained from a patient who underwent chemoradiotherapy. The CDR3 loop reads CASSFRLAGEAYEQYF. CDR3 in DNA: TGTGCCAGCAGCTTTCGACTAGCGGGGGAGGCCTACGAGCAGTACTTC. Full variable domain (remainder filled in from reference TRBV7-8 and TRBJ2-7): GAGVSQSPRYKVAKRGQDVALRCDPISGHVSLFWYQQALGQGPEFLTYFQNEAQLDKSGLPSDRFFAERPEGSVSTLKIQRTQQEDSAVYLCASSFRLAGEAYEQYFGPGTRLTVT.